This TCR beta chain appears in the sequencing data of a study of blood T cells in healthy people across ages. Study-level results: Measured against age, TCR beta diversity per million T cells decreased in a roughly linear manner. Those diversity estimates obtained from one million T cells were thought to be underestimates.

PCR was performed a second time for roughly 7 to 11 cycles using a sample-barcoded 5' primer and a J-beta primer mix. MiXCR, applied by TCRdb to the 5' RACE reads, yields one record per CDR3 protein. Among roughly 1,700,000 distinct CDR3 sequences listed, about 30% were seen once. CDR3 length: 15 residues. Trimming at V came to 6 bases and at J to 5 bases, leaving 12 bases not matched to a gene. Germline CDR1 and CDR2: SQVTM and ANQGSEA. This clonotype showed up many times. Its target is unknown. The sequencing input was blood. The genes are TRBV29-1 and TRBJ2-5, with 10 positions matching TRBD1. The receptor's source is a woman aged 25-40 years in good health. The CDR3 sequence is CSVVPSGTGAETQYF. The CDR3 DNA sequence: TGCAGCGTCGTACCCTCCGGGACAGGGGCCGAGACCCAGTACTTC.